This TCR beta chain is drawn from a study of T cell responses to AZD1222 COVID-19 vaccine. Whole-study findings and limits: Spike-specific TCR breadth and depth were elevated following two AZD1222 doses. Sampled repertoires all dated from after the peak T cell response. Targets within unmutated variant regions were reportedly found for nearly half of spike-specific TCRs.

The CDR3 spans 15 residues. Germline V gene sequence: CDR1 SGDLS, CDR2 YYNGEE. Trimming stripped 0 bases from V and 8 bases from J, with 12 bases between. As regards this clone: Its antigen remains unknown.

Method: immunoSEQ multiplex PCR; TCRdb's copy keeps in-frame clones and lacks some. The sample records 100,000 to 150,000 clones, about 90% being singletons. This TCR was recovered from an adult in good health. The specimen comprised peripheral blood, sampled on day 0 of AZD1222 vaccination. This chain links TRBV9 with TRBJ1-6; tentatively, D is TRBD1 (5 bases). CDR3 sequence: CASSVDLGEYSPLHF. The CDR3 DNA is TGTGCCAGCAGCGTAGATCTGGGGGAATATTCACCCCTCCACTTT.